This T cell receptor (beta chain) was obtained from a study of technical replicates of blood from several donors. The assay was immunoSEQ multiplex PCR, and TCRdb's table has in-frame clones only and misses some. The table includes roughly 79,000 clones, roughly 95% detected once. Sequenced material: T cells isolated from PBMCs. This receptor was obtained from a human donor in good health.

Here the CDR3 DNA reads TGTGCCTGGAGTAGGCAGACAACCTACAATGAGCAGTTCTTC. It translates to CAWSRQTTYNEQFF. This chain uses TRBV30 with TRBJ2-1; the D is unclear. With 2 bases removed from V and 2 bases from J, the gap between germline ends came to 10 bases. This CDR3 spans 14 amino acids. Germline V gene data show CDR1 as GTSNPN and CDR2 as SVGIG (reference sequence).